This TCR beta chain was obtained from a study of cytomegalovirus exposure and HLA in healthy donors. Study summary: Earlier findings included over 90 million unique TCR beta sequences obtained from about 179 million T cells.

The study's findings and limits: A later analysis reportedly identified an Asian-associated ancestry cluster as carrying fewer N-insertions than the roughly 720-donor mean. A later analysis found common viral pathogens apparently linked to several of the most significant clusters. Sequencing depth roughly uniform across donors was assumed in presence/absence analyses.

On this clone itself: What it binds is not known.

V dropped 5 bases and J dropped 0 bases, with 15 bases sitting between them. Germline V gene data show CDR1 as MGHDK and CDR2 as SYGVNS. The CDR3 loop spans 16 amino acids. PCR primers comprised 60 Vbeta and 13 Jbeta primers. Here immunoSEQ multiplex PCR was the method, and the copy in TCRdb shows in-frame clones only, minus some. The sample has about 200,000 clones. Sample: PBMCs. The receptor was isolated from a woman in her thirties in good health and CMV-seropositive. The V call is TRBV25-1, the J call TRBJ2-3; tentatively, D is TRBD2 (7 bases). The CDR3 spells CASSPWGRESTDTQYF. The CDR3 DNA reads TGTGCCAGCAGTCCCTGGGGGCGGGAGAGCACAGATACGCAGTATTTT.